This T cell receptor beta chain was recorded in a study of cytomegalovirus exposure and HLA in healthy donors. Study-level points and caveats: In a later analysis, a genetic analysis reported fewer productive-TCR N-insertions in an Asian-associated ancestry cluster than the cohort average. The authors listed 150 to 200 TCR beta chains as cytomegalovirus-associated.

A word on this clone: Its antigen is undetermined.

V was pared by 8 bases and J by 2 bases, with 14 bases between. The CDR3 spans 14 residues. Germline-derived CDR1 and CDR2 are MDHEN and SYDVKM. Both 60 Vbeta primers and 13 Jbeta primers went into the PCR. The data were produced by immunoSEQ multiplex PCR, yet TCRdb's version contains in-frame clones alone and is incomplete. The data contain 90,000 to 140,000 clones, roughly 70% of them singletons. Sequencing was carried out using PBMCs. The V and J genes are TRBV28 and TRBJ2-3; weak D call: TRBD2 (5 bases). This receptor was taken from a man between 35 and 55 years old in good health and CMV-seronegative. CDR3 in amino acids: CASGSGPNTDTQYF. CDR3 coding DNA: TGTGCCAGCGGAAGCGGACCGAACACAGATACGCAGTATTTT.